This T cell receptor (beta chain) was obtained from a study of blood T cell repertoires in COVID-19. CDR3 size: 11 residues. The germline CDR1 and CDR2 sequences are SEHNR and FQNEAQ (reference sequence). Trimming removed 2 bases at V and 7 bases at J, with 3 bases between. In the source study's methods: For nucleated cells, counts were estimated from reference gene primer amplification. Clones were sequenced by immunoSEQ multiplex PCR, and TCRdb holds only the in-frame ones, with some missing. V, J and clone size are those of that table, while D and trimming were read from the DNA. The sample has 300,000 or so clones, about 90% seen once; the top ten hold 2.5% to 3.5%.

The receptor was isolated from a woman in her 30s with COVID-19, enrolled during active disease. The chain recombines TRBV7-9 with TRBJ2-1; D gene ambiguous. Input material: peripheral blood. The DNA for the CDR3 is TGTGCCAGCAGCTTAATAAATGAGCAGTTCTTC. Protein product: CASSLINEQFF.